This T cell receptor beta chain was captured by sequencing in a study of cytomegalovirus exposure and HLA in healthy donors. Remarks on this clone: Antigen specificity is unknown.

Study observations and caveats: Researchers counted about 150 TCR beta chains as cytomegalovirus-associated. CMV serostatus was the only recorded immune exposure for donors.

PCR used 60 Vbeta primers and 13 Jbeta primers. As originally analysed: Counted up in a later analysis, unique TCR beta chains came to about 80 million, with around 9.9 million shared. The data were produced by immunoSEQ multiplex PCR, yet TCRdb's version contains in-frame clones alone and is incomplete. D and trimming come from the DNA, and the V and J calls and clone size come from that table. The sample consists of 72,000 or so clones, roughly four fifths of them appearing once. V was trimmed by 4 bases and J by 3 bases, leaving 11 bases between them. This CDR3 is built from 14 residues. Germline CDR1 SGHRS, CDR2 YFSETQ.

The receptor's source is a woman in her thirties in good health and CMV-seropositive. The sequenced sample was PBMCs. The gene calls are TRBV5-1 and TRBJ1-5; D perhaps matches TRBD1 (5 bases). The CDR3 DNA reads TGCGCCAGCAGCCTAGGGGAATCCAATCAGCCCCAGCATTTT. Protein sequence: CASSLGESNQPQHF.